This TCR beta chain stems from a study of monozygotic twins with inflammatory bowel disease. Whole-study findings and limits: None of the different T cell subtypes could be distinguished from one another. Evidence did not back any single strong signal or clonotype linked to IBD. With inverse Simpson as the measure, TCRbeta diversity was lower in IBD patients than in healthy co-twins.

This CDR3 comprises 15 residues. Germline V gene sequence: CDR1 MDHEN, CDR2 SYDVKM. TCRdb re-analyzed the 5' RACE reads; it lists each CDR3 protein once, without DNA. The repertoire table contains 300,000 to 400,000 distinct CDR3 sequences. As regards this clonotype: The target antigen is unknown.

V is TRBV28 and J is TRBJ2-2; the TCRdb call, TRBD1, lacks DNA for checking. This TCR came from a human donor with ulcerative colitis or Crohn's disease, or a healthy co-twin of an affected twin (not recorded which). Sequencing input: blood. This chain's CDR3 is CASSFDTGYTGELFF.